These T cell receptor beta chains were read from a single sample in a study of blood T cell repertoires in COVID-19. Sequencing was performed with immunoSEQ multiplex PCR; in TCRdb, only in-frame clones are kept and a portion is missing. The sample holds about 74,000 clones, around 87% seen once. Sample: peripheral blood. The source is a woman of 80 years or more with active or convalescent COVID-19. Both conserved end residues are part of each CDR3. A D gene is named only where the DNA matches it firmly. A clone size is listed for some rows: how often the clone was seen (once, few, many), or a class if it is expanded.

cdr3_aa,cdr3_nt,clone_size,v_call,j_call,d_call
CSGRLQANEKLFF,TGCAGCGGCAGATTACAGGCGAATGAAAAACTGTTTTTT,.,TRBV29-1,TRBJ1-4,.
CAISADRGSTEAFF,TGTGCCATCAGTGCCGACAGGGGCTCCACTGAAGCTTTCTTT,.,TRBV10-3,TRBJ1-1,TRBD1
CASSLVGSGNTEAFF,TGCGCCAGCAGCTTGGTGGGTTCAGGGAACACTGAAGCTTTCTTT,.,TRBV5-1,TRBJ1-1,.
CASKEFSGNTIYF,TGTGCCAGTAAAGAGTTCTCTGGAAACACCATATATTTT,.,TRBV19,TRBJ1-3,.
CSNRDGYEQYF,TGCAGTAACAGGGACGGCTACGAGCAGTACTTC,.,TRBV20-1,TRBJ2-7,.
CARKWGVRPQVPWNTEAFF,TGCGCCAGAAAGTGGGGGGTTAGGCCTCAGGTCCCCTGGAACACTGAAGCTTTCTTT,.,TRBV23-1,TRBJ1-1,.
CASRRQGTDHDAYTF,TGTGCCAGCAGAAGACAGGGAACGGATCATGACGCCTACACCTTC,.,TRBV28,TRBJ1-2,TRBD1
CASSVNQGITGNTIYF,TGTGCCAGCAGCGTAAATCAGGGGATAACTGGAAACACCATATATTTT,.,TRBV9,TRBJ1-3,.
CASSQASGPNLYEQYF,TGTGCCAGCAGCCAAGCTAGCGGGCCAAACCTCTACGAGCAGTACTTC,few,TRBV3-1/TRBV3-2,TRBJ2-7,TRBD2
CASKGGTAPTDTQYF,TGTGCCAGCAAGGGCGGGACTGCTCCCACAGATACGCAGTATTTT,few,TRBV6-6,TRBJ2-3,.
CASRGTRGGETQYF,TGTGCCAGCAGGGGGACTCGGGGAGGAGAGACCCAGTACTTC,.,TRBV7-9,TRBJ2-5,.
CAWLTGQGTSPLHF,TGTGCCTGGCTCACGGGACAGGGGACTTCACCCCTCCACTTT,.,TRBV30,TRBJ1-6,TRBD1
CAWSPGQGIWGTEAFF,TGTGCCTGGAGTCCGGGACAGGGCATATGGGGGACTGAAGCTTTCTTT,.,TRBV30,TRBJ1-1,TRBD1
CAWSSPGGRDQPQHF,TGTGCCTGGAGCTCCCCTGGAGGCAGAGATCAGCCCCAGCATTTT,.,TRBV30,TRBJ1-5,.
CASSQRTGGPNQPQHF,TGTGCCAGCAGCCAGAGGACAGGGGGCCCCAATCAGCCCCAGCATTTT,.,TRBV16,TRBJ1-5,TRBD1
CASSLGSGGYEQYF,TGTGCCAGCAGCTTGGGTTCGGGGGGCTACGAGCAGTACTTC,.,TRBV5-4,TRBJ2-7,TRBD2
CASSEGQVAGEKLFF,TGTGCCAGCAGCGAGGGACAGGTGGCTGGTGAAAAACTGTTTTTT,.,TRBV2,TRBJ1-4,TRBD1
CARLGQANYGYTF,TGTGCACGGTTGGGCCAAGCTAACTATGGCTACACCTTC,.,TRBV30,TRBJ1-2,.
CASSQQGSTGELFF,TGTGCCAGCAGCCAGCAGGGGAGCACCGGGGAGCTGTTTTTT,.,TRBV3-1/TRBV3-2,TRBJ2-2,.
CASEVGFNEGGYTF,TGTGCCAGCGAAGTGGGCTTCAACGAGGGTGGCTACACCTTC,.,TRBV2,TRBJ1-2,.
CASSPGWRGYEQYF,TGTGCCAGCAGCCCCGGATGGAGGGGATACGAGCAGTACTTC,.,TRBV7-2,TRBJ2-7,.
CASSPVGQVGPNYTF,TGTGCCAGCAGCCCCGTGGGGCAGGTCGGCCCCAACTACACCTTC,.,TRBV7-9,TRBJ1-2,.